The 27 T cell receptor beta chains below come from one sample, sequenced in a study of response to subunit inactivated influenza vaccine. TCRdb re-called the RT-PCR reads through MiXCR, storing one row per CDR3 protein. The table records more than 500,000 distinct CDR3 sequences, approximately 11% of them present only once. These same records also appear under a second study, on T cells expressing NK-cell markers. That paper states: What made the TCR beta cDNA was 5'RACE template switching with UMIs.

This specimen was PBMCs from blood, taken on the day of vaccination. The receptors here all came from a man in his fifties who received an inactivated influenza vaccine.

This chain's CDR3 is CSAGTSGGPQETQYF. The CDR3 coding sequence is TGCAGTGCCGGGACTAGCGGGGGCCCCCAAGAGACCCAGTACTTC. This chain uses TRBV20-1 with TRBJ2-5, with 14 bases fitting TRBD2. Unmatched junction bases numbered 4, after V lost 6 bases and J lost 1 base. From germline, CDR1 is DFQATT and CDR2 SNEGSKA (reference sequence). This CDR3 contains 15 residues.

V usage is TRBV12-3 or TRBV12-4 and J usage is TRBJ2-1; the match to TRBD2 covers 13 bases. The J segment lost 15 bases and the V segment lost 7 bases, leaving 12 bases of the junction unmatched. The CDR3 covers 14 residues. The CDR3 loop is CASTFGLAGDWGFF. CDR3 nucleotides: TGTGCCAGCACCTTCGGACTAGCGGGGGACTGGGGGTTCTTC.

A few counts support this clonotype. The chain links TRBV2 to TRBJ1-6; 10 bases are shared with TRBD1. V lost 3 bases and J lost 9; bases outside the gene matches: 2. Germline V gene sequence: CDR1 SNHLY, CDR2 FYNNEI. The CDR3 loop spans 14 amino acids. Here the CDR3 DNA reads TGTGCCAGCAGTGAGGGACAGGGGATTTCACCCCTCCACTTT. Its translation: CASSEGQGISPLHF.

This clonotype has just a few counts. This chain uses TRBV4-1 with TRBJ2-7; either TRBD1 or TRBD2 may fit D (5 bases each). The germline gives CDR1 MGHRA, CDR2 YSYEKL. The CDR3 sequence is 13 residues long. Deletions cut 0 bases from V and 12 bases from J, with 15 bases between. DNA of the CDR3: TGCGCCAGCAGCCAAGAACAATTTGGGGGTGCGTACTTC. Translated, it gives CASSQEQFGGAYF.

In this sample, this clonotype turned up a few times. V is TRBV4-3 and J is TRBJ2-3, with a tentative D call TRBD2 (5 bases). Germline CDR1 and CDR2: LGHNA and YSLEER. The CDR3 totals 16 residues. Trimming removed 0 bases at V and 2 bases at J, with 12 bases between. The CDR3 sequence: CASSQDFRGITDTQYF. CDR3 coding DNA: TGCGCCAGCAGCCAAGATTTCCGGGGAATCACAGATACGCAGTATTTT.

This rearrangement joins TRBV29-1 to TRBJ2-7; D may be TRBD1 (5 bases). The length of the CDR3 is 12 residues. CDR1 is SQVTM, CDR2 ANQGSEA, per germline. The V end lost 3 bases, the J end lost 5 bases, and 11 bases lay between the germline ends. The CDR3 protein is CSVEGRGNEQYF. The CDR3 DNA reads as TGCAGCGTTGAGGGAAGGGGCAACGAGCAGTACTTC.

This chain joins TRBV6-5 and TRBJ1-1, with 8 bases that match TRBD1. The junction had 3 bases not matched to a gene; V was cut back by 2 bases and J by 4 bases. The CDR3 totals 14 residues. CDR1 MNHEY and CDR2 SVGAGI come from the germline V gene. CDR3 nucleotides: TGTGCCAGCAGTTACCACGACAGGGGCACTGAAGCTTTCTTT. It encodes CASSYHDRGTEAFF.

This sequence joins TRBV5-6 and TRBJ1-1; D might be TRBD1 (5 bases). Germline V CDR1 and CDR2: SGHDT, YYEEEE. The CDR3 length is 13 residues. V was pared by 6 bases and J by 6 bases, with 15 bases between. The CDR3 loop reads CASTQRGFPEAFF. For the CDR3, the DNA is TGTGCCAGCACCCAGCGGGGGTTCCCTGAAGCTTTCTTT.

In DNA, the CDR3 is TGTGCCAGCAGCCAAAGGGCCGCACCCAATGAGCAGTTCTTC. It is translated as CASSQRAAPNEQFF. The rearrangement uses TRBV3-1 and TRBJ2-1, with no clear D. V gave up 2 bases and J gave up 6 bases, with 11 bases separating them. The CDR3 consists of 14 residues. Germline V gene data show CDR1 as LGHDT and CDR2 as YNNKEL (reference sequence).

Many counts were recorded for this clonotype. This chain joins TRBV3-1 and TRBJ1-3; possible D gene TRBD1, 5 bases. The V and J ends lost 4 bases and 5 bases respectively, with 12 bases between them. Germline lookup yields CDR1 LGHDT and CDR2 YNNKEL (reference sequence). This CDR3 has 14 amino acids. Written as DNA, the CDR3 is TGTGCCAGCAGCCCTGAGGGGAGAAGAAACACCATATATTTT. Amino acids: CASSPEGRRNTIYF.

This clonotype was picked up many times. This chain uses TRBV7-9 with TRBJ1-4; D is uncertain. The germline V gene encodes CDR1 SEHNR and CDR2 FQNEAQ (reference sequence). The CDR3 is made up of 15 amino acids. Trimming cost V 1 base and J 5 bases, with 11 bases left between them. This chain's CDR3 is CASSLGGRENEKLFF. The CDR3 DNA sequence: TGTGCCAGCAGCTTAGGTGGAAGGGAGAATGAAAAACTGTTTTTT.

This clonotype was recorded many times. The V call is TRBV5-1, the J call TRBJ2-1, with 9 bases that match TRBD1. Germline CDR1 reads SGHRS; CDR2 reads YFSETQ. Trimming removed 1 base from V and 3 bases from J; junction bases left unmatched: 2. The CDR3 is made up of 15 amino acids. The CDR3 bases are TGCGCCAGCAGCTTGACAGGGGGCTTCTACAATGAGCAGTTCTTC. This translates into CASSLTGGFYNEQFF.

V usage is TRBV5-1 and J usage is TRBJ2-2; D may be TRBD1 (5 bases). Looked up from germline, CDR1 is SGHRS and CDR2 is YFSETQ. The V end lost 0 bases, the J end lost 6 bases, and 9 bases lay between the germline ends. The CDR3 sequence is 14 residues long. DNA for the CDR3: TGCGCCAGCAGCTTGGGACAGCACCCCGGGGAGCTGTTTTTT. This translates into CASSLGQHPGELFF.

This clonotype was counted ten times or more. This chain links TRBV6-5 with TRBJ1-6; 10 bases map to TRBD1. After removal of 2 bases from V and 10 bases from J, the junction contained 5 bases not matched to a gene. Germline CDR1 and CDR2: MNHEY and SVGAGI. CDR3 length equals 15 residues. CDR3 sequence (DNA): TGTGCCAGCAGTTACCGAGGACAGGGGGAATCACCCCTCCACTTT. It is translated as CASSYRGQGESPLHF.

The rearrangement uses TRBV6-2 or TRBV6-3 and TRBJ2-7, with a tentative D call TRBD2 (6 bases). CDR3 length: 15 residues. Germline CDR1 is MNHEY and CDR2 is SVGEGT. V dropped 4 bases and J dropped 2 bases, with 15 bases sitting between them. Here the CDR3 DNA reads TGTGCCAGCAGTTTGGCGGGACTTCTTACCTACGAGCAGTACTTC. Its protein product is CASSLAGLLTYEQYF.

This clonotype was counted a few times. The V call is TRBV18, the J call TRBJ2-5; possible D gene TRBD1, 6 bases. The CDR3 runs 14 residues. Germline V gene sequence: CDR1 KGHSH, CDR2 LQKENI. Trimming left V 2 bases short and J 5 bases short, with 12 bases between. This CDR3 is CASSPAGQIETQYF. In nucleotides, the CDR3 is TGTGCCAGCTCACCAGCCGGACAGATCGAGACCCAGTACTTC.

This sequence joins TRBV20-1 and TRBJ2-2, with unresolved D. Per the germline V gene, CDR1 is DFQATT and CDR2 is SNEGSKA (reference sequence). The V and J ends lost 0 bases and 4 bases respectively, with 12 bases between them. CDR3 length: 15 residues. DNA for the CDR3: TGCAGTGCTAGAGATCACAAGGGTTTCACCGGGGAGCTGTTTTTT. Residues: CSARDHKGFTGELFF.

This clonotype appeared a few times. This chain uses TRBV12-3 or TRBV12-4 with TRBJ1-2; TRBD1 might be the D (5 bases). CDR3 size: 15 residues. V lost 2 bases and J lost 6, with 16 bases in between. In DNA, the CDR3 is TGTGCCAGCAGTTTATATCTGGGACCGCTCCATGGCTACACCTTC. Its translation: CASSLYLGPLHGYTF.

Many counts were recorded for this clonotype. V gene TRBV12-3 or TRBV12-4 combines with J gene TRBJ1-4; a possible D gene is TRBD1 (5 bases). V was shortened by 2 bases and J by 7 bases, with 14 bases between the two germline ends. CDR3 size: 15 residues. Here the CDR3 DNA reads TGTGCCAGCAGTTTAAGGGACTGGGCGGGTGAAAAACTGTTTTTT. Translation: CASSLRDWAGEKLFF.

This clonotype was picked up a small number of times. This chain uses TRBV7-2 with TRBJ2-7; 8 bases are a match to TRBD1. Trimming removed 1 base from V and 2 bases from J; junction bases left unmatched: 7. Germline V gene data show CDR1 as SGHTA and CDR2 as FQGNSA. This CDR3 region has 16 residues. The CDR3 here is CASSLDAGTGTYEQYF. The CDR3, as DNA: TGTGCCAGCAGCTTAGATGCCGGGACAGGTACCTACGAGCAGTACTTC.

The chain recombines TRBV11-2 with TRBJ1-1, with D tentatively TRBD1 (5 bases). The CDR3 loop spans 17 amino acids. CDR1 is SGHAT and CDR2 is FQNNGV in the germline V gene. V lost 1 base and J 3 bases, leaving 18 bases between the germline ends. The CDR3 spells CASSLGTALGPDTEAFF. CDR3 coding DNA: TGTGCCAGCAGCTTAGGAACCGCTTTGGGGCCGGACACTGAAGCTTTCTTT.

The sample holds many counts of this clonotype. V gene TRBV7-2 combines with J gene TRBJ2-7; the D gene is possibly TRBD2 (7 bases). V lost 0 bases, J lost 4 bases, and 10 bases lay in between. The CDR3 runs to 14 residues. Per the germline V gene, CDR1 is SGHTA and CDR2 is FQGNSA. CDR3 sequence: CASSLAGGTYEQYF. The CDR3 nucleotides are TGTGCCAGCAGCTTAGCGGGAGGGACATACGAGCAGTACTTC.

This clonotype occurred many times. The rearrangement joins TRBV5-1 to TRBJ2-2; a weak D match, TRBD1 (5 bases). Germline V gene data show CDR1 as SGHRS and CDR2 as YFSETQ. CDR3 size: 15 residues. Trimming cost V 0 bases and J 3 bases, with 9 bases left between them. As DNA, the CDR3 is TGCGCCAGCAGCTTGGACAGGCCGGACACCGGGGAGCTGTTTTTT. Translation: CASSLDRPDTGELFF.

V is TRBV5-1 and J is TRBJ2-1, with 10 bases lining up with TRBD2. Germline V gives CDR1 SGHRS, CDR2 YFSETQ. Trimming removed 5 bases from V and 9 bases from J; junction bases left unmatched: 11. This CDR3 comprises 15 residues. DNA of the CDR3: TGCGCCAGCAGAGAGGCGAGCGGGGGGGCCGGTGAGCAGTTCTTC. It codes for CASREASGGAGEQFF.

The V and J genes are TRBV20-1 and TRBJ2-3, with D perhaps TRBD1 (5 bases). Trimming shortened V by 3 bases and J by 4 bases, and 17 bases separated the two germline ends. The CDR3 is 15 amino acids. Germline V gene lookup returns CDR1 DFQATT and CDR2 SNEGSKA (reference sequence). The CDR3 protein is CSASRGSLGSDTQYF. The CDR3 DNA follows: TGCAGTGCTAGTAGGGGTAGTTTGGGGTCAGATACGCAGTATTTT.

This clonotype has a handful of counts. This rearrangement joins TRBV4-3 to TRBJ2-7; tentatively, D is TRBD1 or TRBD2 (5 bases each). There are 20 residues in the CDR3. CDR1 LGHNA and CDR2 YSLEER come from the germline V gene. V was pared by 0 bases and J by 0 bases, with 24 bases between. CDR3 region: CASSQDRFVGDMGDSYEQYF. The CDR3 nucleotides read TGCGCCAGCAGCCAAGATCGGTTTGTGGGGGATATGGGGGACTCCTACGAGCAGTACTTC.

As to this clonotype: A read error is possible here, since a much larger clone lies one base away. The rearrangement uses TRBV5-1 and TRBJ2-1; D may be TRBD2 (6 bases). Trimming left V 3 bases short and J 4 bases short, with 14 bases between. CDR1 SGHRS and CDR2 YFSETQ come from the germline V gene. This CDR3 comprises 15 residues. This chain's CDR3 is CASSSGGLVYNEQFF. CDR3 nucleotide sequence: TGCGCCAGCAGCTCTGGGGGACTCGTGTACAATGAGCAGTTCTTC.